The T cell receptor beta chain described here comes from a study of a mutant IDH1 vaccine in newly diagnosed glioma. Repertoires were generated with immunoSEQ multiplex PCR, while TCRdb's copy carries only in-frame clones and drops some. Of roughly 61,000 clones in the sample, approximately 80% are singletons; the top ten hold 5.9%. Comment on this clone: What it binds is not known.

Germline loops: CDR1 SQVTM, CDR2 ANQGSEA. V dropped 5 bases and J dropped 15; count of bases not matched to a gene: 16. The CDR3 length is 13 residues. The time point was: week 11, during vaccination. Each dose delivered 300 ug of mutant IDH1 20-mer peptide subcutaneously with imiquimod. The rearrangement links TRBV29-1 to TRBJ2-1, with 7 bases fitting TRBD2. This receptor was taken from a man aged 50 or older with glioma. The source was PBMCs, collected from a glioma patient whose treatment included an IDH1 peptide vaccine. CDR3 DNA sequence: TGCAGCGTTAGTTCCGGGACTACGGGAATCCGGTTCTTC. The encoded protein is CSVSSGTTGIRFF.